This TCR beta chain was sequenced in a study of radiotherapy plus CTLA-4 blockade in lung cancer. TCRdb's copy holds only in-frame clones and misses some; the assay was immunoSEQ multiplex PCR. The sample yields approximately 80,000 clones, 84% seen once. V lost 0 bases and J lost 2, with 14 bases in between. The CDR3 totals 16 residues. Germline V gene sequence: CDR1 MGHRA, CDR2 YSYEKL. The TCR was taken from a human donor with non-small cell lung cancer who had stable disease on radiotherapy plus ipilimumab. J is TRBJ2-7 and V is TRBV4-1; a weak D match, TRBD2 (7 bases). The source was peripheral blood, collected from a patient treated with radiotherapy plus ipilimumab. This CDR3 reads CASSQDPGGLPYEQYF. The CDR3 DNA sequence: TGCGCCAGCAGCCAAGATCCGGGGGGCCTTCCCTACGAGCAGTACTTC.